This TCR beta chain was observed in a study of blood T cell repertoires in COVID-19. Background on the study: The samples span acute and convalescent COVID-19 from the United States, Italy and Spain.

The V gene's germline CDR1 is MNHNS and CDR2 SASEGT. Trimming removed 4 bases from V and 1 base from J, with 11 bases in between. The CDR3 extends over 16 amino acids. Data came from immunoSEQ multiplex PCR; TCRdb stores just in-frame clones and leaves some out. The sample lists approximately 200,000 clones; around 89% were seen once. Seattle enrolled patients during active infection and tracked them longitudinally. This TCR was sampled from a man younger than 40 with COVID-19, enrolled during active disease. The rearrangement joins TRBV6-1 to TRBJ1-6; TRBD1 might be the D (6 bases). Sequencing input: peripheral blood. CDR3 sequence (DNA): TGTGCCAGCAGTGGGCAGGGACAATCCTATAATTCACCCCTCCACTTT. Its translation: CASSGQGQSYNSPLHF.